The clone carrying this TCR beta chain was seen only a few times. The data derive from a study of blood T cells in healthy people across ages. The second PCR ran about 6 to 12 cycles with a sample-barcoded 5' primer and J-beta primers. Via MiXCR, TCRdb re-called the 5' RACE reads, giving one row per CDR3 protein. The sample carries some 550,000 distinct CDR3 sequences, 45% to 55% recorded once. The J segment lost 5 bases and the V segment lost 6 bases, leaving 11 bases of the junction unmatched. This CDR3 contains 15 residues. Germline assignment: CDR1 MDHEN and CDR2 SYDVKM. The receptor was isolated from a man at least 80 years old in good health. What was sequenced was blood. The genes are TRBV28 and TRBJ2-7; 9 bases align to TRBD2. CDR3 region: CASSLQLAGNHEQYF. DNA of the CDR3: TGTGCCAGCAGCCTACAACTAGCGGGCAACCACGAGCAGTACTTC. Supplemented by reference TRBV28 and TRBJ2-7, the full variable domain reads DVKVTQSSRYLVKRTGEKVFLECVQDMDHENMFWYRQDPGLGLRLIYFSYDVKMKEKGDIPEGYSVSREKKERFSLILESASTNQTSMYLCASSLQLAGNHEQYFGPGTRLTVT.